Described below is a single TCR beta chain sequence and its context. Its target is not known. These data belong to a study of cytomegalovirus exposure and HLA in healthy donors. Study-wide background: In an early release, HLA-typed donors contributed some 82 million unique TCR sequences. Of several hundred genotyped donors, 70% to 85% clustered with self-reported Caucasian donors. The study, taken as a whole, reports: By a later analysis, the bulk of CMV-associated TCR beta chains appeared HLA-restricted. Accurate HLA-A and HLA-B prediction from TCR beta sequences was reported for most subjects.

Primers: 60 Vbeta forward and 13 Jbeta reverse. Clones were read by immunoSEQ multiplex PCR, and TCRdb kept only the in-frame ones, dropping some. The data contain about 120,000 clones, more than 65% of them singletons. This sequence originates from a man aged 35 to 55 in good health and CMV-seropositive. Material: PBMCs.

In nucleotides, the CDR3 is TGTGCCAGTAGTTGGGGGACAAACTATGGCTACACCTTC. It yields the protein CASSWGTNYGYTF. This chain connects TRBV19 to TRBJ1-2; D may be TRBD1 (6 bases). Trimming left V 5 bases short and J 2 bases short, with 9 bases between. This CDR3 contains 13 residues. The germline V gene encodes CDR1 LNHDA and CDR2 SQIVND (reference sequence).